The TCR beta chain under discussion was sequenced for a study of T cells in Graves' hyperthyroidism and ophthalmopathy. Study background: Peripheral blood specimens were obtained at initial diagnosis, prior to any treatment. Overall study results and limits: Researchers report that a 13 V-J model separated ophthalmopathy from stable hyperthyroidism. Most thyroid clonotypes expanded above 0.001 were also detected in blood.

The CDR3 has 15 residues. Germline CDR1 reads MDHEN; CDR2 reads SYDVKM. Losses at the gene ends were 8 bases for V and 4 bases for J; bases not matched to a gene: 7. In making diagnoses, clinical symptoms, serum thyroxine and TRAb, thyroid ultrasound and orbital computed tomography were all used. There were TCR beta CDR3 regions amplified from RNA transcripts. When the TCR CDR3 underwent first-round RT-PCR, the HTBI primer set was used. TCRdb itself ran the multiplex PCR reads through MiXCR, one entry per CDR3 protein. The repertoire includes approximately 570,000 distinct CDR3 sequences, less than 20% of them detected once, and approximately 50% sits in the top ten. This clonotype was found a few times. Antigen: not known.

The specimen was blood. The gene calls are TRBV28 and TRBJ2-2; 10 bases are a match to TRBD1. The sequence was obtained from a man aged 35 to 55 with Graves' ophthalmopathy. CDR3 sequence reads: CASGPGQGVTGELFF. In nucleotides, the CDR3 is TGTGCCAGCGGTCCCGGACAGGGGGTCACCGGGGAGCTGTTTTTT.